Described below is a single TCR beta chain sequence and its context. Antigen: not known. Both about-4-week and about-12-week second-dose recipients were combined. This CDR3 region has 13 residues. The germline gives CDR1 KGHSH, CDR2 LQKENI. V lost 6 bases and J 7 bases, leaving 13 bases between the germline ends. The source of the sample is a study of T cell responses to AZD1222 COVID-19 vaccine. Profiling relied on immunoSEQ multiplex PCR, and the TCRdb table lists in-frame clones only, not all of them. The sample holds under 150,000 clones, 70% to 90% seen once. The study, taken as a whole, reports: The sample set comprised mostly white British donors with more females, and clonal diversity was possibly underestimated.

The J gene is TRBJ1-5, the V gene TRBV18; D unresolved. The sequence came from an adult who received the AZD1222 COVID-19 vaccine. The material was peripheral blood, obtained 28 days after the second AZD1222 dose. The CDR3 reads CASSEGEEQPQHF. CDR3 bases: TGTGCCAGCTCGGAGGGAGAGGAACAGCCCCAGCATTTT.